This entry features one TCR beta chain sequence. Its cognate antigen is unknown. Sequenced by immunoSEQ multiplex PCR; TCRdb stores in-frame clones only, minus some. The data hold 20,000 or so clones, with around 97% observed a single time. The data derive from a study of monozygotic twins with cystic fibrosis. Across the whole study: Library input was approximately 3.1 micrograms of fragmented DNA, with approximately 14 PCR cycles. General study findings and limits: The repertoire was suggested to be naive-dominated, clonality median around 0.0095. In 13 of 16 pairs, V gene usage was closest to the co-twin's. Shared CDR3 numbers were not associated with age, concordance or severity.

Trimming cost V 5 bases and J 0 bases; bases outside gene matches: 10. CDR1 is MNHEY, CDR2 SMNVEV, per germline (reference sequence). This CDR3 comprises 16 residues. The chain is built from TRBV27 and TRBJ2-7; TRBD1 matches 7 bases. The sample taken for sequencing was blood. The clonotype was recovered from a woman under 40 with cystic fibrosis. The CDR3 sequence is CASSVHRGASSYEQYF. As DNA, the CDR3 is TGTGCCAGCAGTGTCCACAGGGGAGCAAGCTCCTACGAGCAGTACTTC.